These 7 T cell receptor beta chains originate from one sample sequenced in a study of Ad26.COV2.S vaccination and SARS-CoV-2 variants. Produced via immunoSEQ multiplex PCR; TCRdb's table is partial and in-frame only. The sample yields more than 250,000 clones, roughly 86% seen once. Specified treatment: around 19 received Ad26.COV2.S at low or high dose, single or two shots; roughly five received placebo; per-sample allocation not given. After the first vaccine or placebo injection, samples were drawn on day 63. The input for sequencing was peripheral blood, taken in a trial of Ad26.COV2.S vaccine versus placebo. The source is a person between 18 and 60 years old who received the Ad26.COV2.S COVID-19 vaccine or a placebo.

This clone was found once. The chain combines TRBV3-1 (or the pseudogene TRBV3-2) with TRBJ2-7, with a weak D call TRBD1 (6 bases). This CDR3 spans 16 amino acids. Germline lookup yields CDR1 LGHDT and CDR2 YNNKEL (reference sequence). Trimming pared 3 bases from V and 4 bases from J, leaving 19 bases between. CDR3 DNA sequence: TGTGCCAGCAGCCACCTAGGGGGTTTGATCTCTTACGAGCAGTACTTC. Its protein product is CASSHLGGLISYEQYF.

The CDR3 DNA reads as TGCAGCGTTCGCGGCGGGACTACCACAGATACGCAGTATTTT. Translation gives CSVRGGTTTDTQYF. The chain recombines TRBV29-1 with TRBJ2-3; 7 nucleotides line up with TRBD2. V gave up 5 bases and J gave up 2 bases; unmatched junction bases: 7. This CDR3 has 14 amino acids. Germline V gene sequence: CDR1 SQVTM, CDR2 ANQGSEA.

The V gene is TRBV12-3 or TRBV12-4, the J gene TRBJ1-1; D perhaps matches TRBD1 (5 bases). The CDR3 covers 13 residues. V lost 3 bases and J 6 bases, leaving 11 bases between the germline ends. The DNA of the CDR3 is TGTGCCAGCAGTTTCGATTGGGGGGCTGAAGCTTTCTTT. This gives the protein CASSFDWGAEAFF.

The chain couples TRBV11-2 to TRBJ1-1, with D possibly being TRBD1 (5 bases). V was clipped by 1 base and J by 7 bases, with 10 bases between them. The CDR3 runs 13 residues. Germline V gene data show CDR1 as SGHAT and CDR2 as FQNNGV. CDR3 sequence reads: CASSLGGYGEAFF. DNA of the CDR3: TGTGCCAGCAGCTTAGGGGGGTACGGTGAAGCTTTCTTT.

Of note for this clone: The germline gene is not matched at one end of the junction; a read error may be the cause. The chain couples TRBV5-1 to TRBJ1-1; possible D gene TRBD1, 5 bases. CDR1 is SGHRS, CDR2 YFSETQ, per germline. The CDR3 extends over 17 amino acids. CDR3 DNA: TGCGCCAGCAGATTGGCGGGACCCATATCGGGGAACACTGAAGCTTTCTTT. This encodes CASRLAGPISGNTEAFF.

This clone came up once. The V call is TRBV30, the J call TRBJ1-2, with D tentatively TRBD1 (5 bases). V lost 0 bases and J lost 8, with 10 bases in between. CDR3 length equals 12 residues. Per the germline V gene, CDR1 is GTSNPN and CDR2 is SVGIG (reference sequence). The DNA for the CDR3 is TGTGCCTGGAGTGTGGGCGGGGACGGCTACACCTTC. Translation: CAWSVGGDGYTF.

The chain has TRBV9 and TRBJ2-2, with D possibly TRBD2 on 5 matching bases. Germline V gene data show CDR1 as SGDLS and CDR2 as YYNGEE. The CDR3 is made up of 14 amino acids. With 6 bases removed from V and 4 bases from J, the gap between germline ends came to 13 bases. In DNA, the CDR3 is TGTGCCAGCACTCCCCGTACTAGCACCGGGGAGCTGTTTTTT. Amino acid sequence: CASTPRTSTGELFF.